This passage covers 25 T cell receptor beta chains from one sample sequenced in a study of OX40 agonist ivuxolimab in advanced cancers. TCRdb keeps only in-frame clones here, not all; method: immunoSEQ multiplex PCR. The repertoire holds approximately 74,000 clones, with around 87% as singletons. The sample here was CD4+ or CD8+ T cells sorted from blood, taken in a trial of the OX40 agonist ivuxolimab. The receptors stem from an adult with an advanced solid tumor such as melanoma, head and neck, liver or kidney cancer.

CDR3 nucleotide sequence: TGTGCCAGCGGGACTAATCAAGATACGCAGTATTTT. This sequence encodes CASGTNQDTQYF. V is TRBV5-4 and J is TRBJ2-3; TRBD2 matches at 7 bases. The junction had 4 bases not matched to a gene; V was cut back by 7 bases and J by 5 bases. CDR1 and CDR2 from the germline V gene are SGHNT and YYREEE (reference sequence). The CDR3 runs 12 residues.

This chain links TRBV5-1 with TRBJ2-2, with a weak D call TRBD1 (5 bases). Germline values: CDR1 SGHRS, CDR2 YFSETQ. V was cut by 0 bases and J by 3 bases, with 6 bases left in between. The CDR3 consists of 14 residues. DNA for the CDR3: TGCGCCAGCAGCTTGGACAGGTACACCGGGGAGCTGTTTTTT. This encodes CASSLDRYTGELFF.

This chain uses TRBV4-1 with TRBJ2-3, with 12 bases lining up with TRBD2. The length of the CDR3 is 16 residues. With 0 bases clipped from V and 9 bases from J, the junction kept 7 bases outside the gene matches. The germline gives CDR1 MGHRA, CDR2 YSYEKL. The CDR3: CASSQDLAGGSGTQYF. Here the CDR3 DNA reads TGCGCCAGCAGCCAAGATCTAGCGGGAGGGTCAGGGACGCAGTATTTT.

This chain joins TRBV27 and TRBJ2-2, with D perhaps TRBD1 (6 bases). Germline loops: CDR1 MNHEY, CDR2 SMNVEV (reference sequence). This CDR3 is 15 amino acids long. The germline V and J ends were trimmed by 4 bases and 2 bases, with 11 bases remaining between them. CDR3 DNA sequence: TGTGCCAGCAGTTCCCGGACAGAAAACACCGGGGAGCTGTTTTTT. Its protein product is CASSSRTENTGELFF.

This CDR3 reads CASTGGTTNEKLFF. DNA for the CDR3: TGTGCCAGTACTGGGGGGACAACTAATGAAAAACTGTTTTTT. V is TRBV19 and J is TRBJ1-4; D is perhaps TRBD1 (5 bases). The germline gives CDR1 LNHDA, CDR2 SQIVND (reference sequence). CDR3 size: 14 residues. Trimming pared 7 bases from V and 0 bases from J, leaving 9 bases between.

The chain is built from TRBV29-1 and TRBJ2-5; 7 nucleotides agree with TRBD2. The V segment lost 4 bases and the J segment 4 bases; nucleotides outside the gene matches: 9. The CDR3 loop spans 14 amino acids. CDR1 is SQVTM and CDR2 is ANQGSEA in the germline V gene. The CDR3 here is CSVGLGGGGETQYF. CDR3 in DNA: TGCAGCGTTGGCTTGGGGGGGGGAGGAGAGACCCAGTACTTC. Supplemented by reference TRBV29-1 and TRBJ2-5, the full variable domain reads SAVISQKPSRDICQRGTSLTIQCQVDSQVTMMFWYRQQPGQSLTLIATANQGSEATYESGFVIDKFPISRPNLTFSTLTVSNMSPEDSSIYLCSVGLGGGGETQYFGPGTRLLVL.

V gene TRBV19 combines with J gene TRBJ1-6; 7 nucleotides line up with TRBD1. Looked up from germline, CDR1 is LNHDA and CDR2 is SQIVND (reference sequence). The CDR3 is 14 amino acids. The ends lost 6 bases at V and 6 bases at J; junction bases unmatched: 5. As DNA, the CDR3 is TGTGCCAGTAGCTCCGGGACAGTTAATTCACCCCTCCACTTT. Its translation is CASSSGTVNSPLHF.

The chain couples TRBV15 to TRBJ2-7, with 8 bases matching TRBD1. Germline V gene data show CDR1 as LNHNV and CDR2 as YYDKDF (reference sequence). V trimming: 0 bases; J trimming: 4 bases; junction bases outside the gene matches: 8. This CDR3 contains 16 residues. The CDR3 nucleotides read TGTGCCACCAGCAGAGATCGGGACAGGTTCGTTTACGAGCAGTACTTC. This encodes CATSRDRDRFVYEQYF.

This clone was seen a single time. The rearrangement joins TRBV5-1 to TRBJ1-1; D perhaps matches TRBD1 (5 bases). Between the trimmed V and J ends, which lost 0 bases and 4 bases, there was a span of 13 bases. Germline CDR1 SGHRS, CDR2 YFSETQ. This CDR3 region has 15 residues. This CDR3 is CASSLEPGAGTEAFF. The CDR3 DNA reads as TGCGCCAGCAGCTTGGAACCCGGGGCTGGCACTGAAGCTTTCTTT.

This chain uses TRBV7-6 with TRBJ1-5; D possibly corresponds to TRBD1 (5 bases). CDR1 SGHVS and CDR2 FNYEAQ come from the germline V gene. The CDR3 extends over 14 amino acids. With 4 bases removed from V and 3 bases from J, the gap between germline ends came to 10 bases. The CDR3 loop reads CASSSGTVNQPQHF. The CDR3 DNA follows: TGTGCCAGCAGCTCCGGGACCGTCAATCAGCCCCAGCATTTT.

CDR3 sequence: CASSLGGADTQYF. The CDR3 DNA reads TGTGCCAGCAGCTTAGGAGGGGCAGATACGCAGTATTTT. The chain uses TRBV7-9 and TRBJ2-3; either TRBD1 or TRBD2 may fit D (5 bases each). The CDR3 is made up of 13 amino acids. V was shortened by 1 base and J by 4 bases, with 6 bases between the two germline ends. CDR1 is SEHNR and CDR2 is FQNEAQ in the germline V gene (reference sequence).

The rearrangement joins TRBV11-3 to TRBJ2-5, with 13 bases that match TRBD2. V was pared by 5 bases and J by 1 base, with 4 bases of the junction left unmatched. Germline lookup yields CDR1 SGHNT and CDR2 YENEEA. The CDR3 spans 16 residues. The CDR3 DNA is TGTGCCAGCAGCAGGGGACTAGCGGGAATCCAAGAGACCCAGTACTTC. Translation gives CASSRGLAGIQETQYF.

The chain carries TRBV27 and TRBJ1-2; the D is unclear. Germline V gene lookup returns CDR1 MNHEY and CDR2 SMNVEV (reference sequence). This CDR3 has 10 residues. Between the trimmed V and J ends, which lost 3 bases and 8 bases, there was a span of 4 bases. CDR3 region: CASSFRGYTF. CDR3 DNA sequence: TGTGCCAGCAGTTTCCGGGGCTACACCTTC.

V and J are TRBV25-1 and TRBJ2-1, with a weak D call TRBD2 (6 bases). Germline V gene data show CDR1 as MGHDK and CDR2 as SYGVNS. Trimming removed 1 base at V and 5 bases at J, with 9 bases between. The CDR3 loop spans 14 amino acids. For the CDR3, the DNA is TGTGCCAGCAGTGAATTTCCGGGGGACAATGAGCAGTTCTTC. As protein: CASSEFPGDNEQFF.

This sequence joins TRBV10-3 and TRBJ2-5; 8 nucleotides line up with TRBD1. The CDR3 extends over 15 amino acids. V gave up 2 bases and J gave up 1 base; unmatched junction bases: 3. Germline V gene sequence: CDR1 ENHRY, CDR2 SYGVKD. This CDR3 is CAISELTGGQETQYF. Written as DNA, the CDR3 is TGTGCCATCAGTGAGCTAACAGGGGGCCAAGAGACCCAGTACTTC.

The chain recombines TRBV21-1 with TRBJ2-5; TRBD2 was called by the table and not checked on the DNA. TRBV21-1 has pseudogene status. There are 15 residues in the CDR3. The CDR3 region has the DNA TGTGCCAGCAGCAAACTCCGGGGGATCCAAGAGACCCAGTACTTC. Translating gives CASSKLRGIQETQYF.

V and J are TRBV2 and TRBJ2-1; no reliable D call. Between the trimmed V and J ends, which lost 1 base and 4 bases, there was a span of 14 bases. The CDR3 covers 16 residues. Per the germline V gene, CDR1 is SNHLY and CDR2 is FYNNEI. The CDR3 loop reads CASSEESLRLYNEQFF. Here the CDR3 DNA reads TGTGCCAGCAGTGAAGAATCTCTACGCTTATACAATGAGCAGTTCTTC.

This chain links TRBV18 with TRBJ2-5; tentatively, D is TRBD2 (7 bases). This CDR3 has 15 residues. Germline CDR1 reads KGHSH; CDR2 reads LQKENI. V was trimmed by 0 bases and J by 5 bases, leaving 13 bases between them. Here the CDR3 reads CASSPPGGASETQYF. Here the CDR3 DNA reads TGTGCCAGCTCACCACCGGGGGGGGCGAGCGAGACCCAGTACTTC.

V gene TRBV19 combines with J gene TRBJ2-2; 8 bases match TRBD1. V lost 7 bases to trimming and J lost 5 bases; unmatched junction nucleotides: 6. The CDR3 totals 14 residues. Germline V gene lookup returns CDR1 LNHDA and CDR2 SQIVND (reference sequence). The CDR3: CASTDRGETGELFF. As DNA, the CDR3 is TGTGCCAGTACAGACAGGGGCGAGACCGGGGAGCTGTTTTTT.

The V call is TRBV4-2, the J call TRBJ2-3; no clear D gene. V lost 0 bases and J lost 6, with 10 bases in between. From germline, CDR1 is LGHNA and CDR2 YNFKEQ. The CDR3 is 14 amino acids. CDR3 loop: CASSQEIRWDTQYF. The DNA for the CDR3 is TGTGCCAGCAGCCAAGAAATCCGGTGGGATACGCAGTATTTT.

A remark on this clone: At one end, the junction sequence differs from germline, possibly due to a read error. V usage is TRBV19 and J usage is TRBJ2-2; D unclear. There are 16 residues in the CDR3. Per the germline V gene, CDR1 is LNHDA and CDR2 is SQIVND (reference sequence). The CDR3 spells CANSPYLRAMDGELFF. The DNA for the CDR3 is TGTGCCAATAGTCCCTACCTTAGGGCAATGGACGGGGAGCTGTTTTTT.

As to this clone: Within the sample, other DNA sequences also encode this same CDR3. The V gene is TRBV4-2, the J gene TRBJ2-5, with unresolved D. This CDR3 is built from 15 residues. The V end was cut by 0 bases, the J end by 5 bases, with 13 bases between. Germline V gives CDR1 LGHNA, CDR2 YNFKEQ. CDR3 DNA: TGTGCCAGCAGCCAAGATATTAGTCGGGCGGAGACCCAGTACTTC. Translating gives CASSQDISRAETQYF.

This chain uses TRBV2 with TRBJ2-7; D is perhaps TRBD1 (6 bases). This CDR3 is 14 amino acids long. With 2 bases removed from V and 2 bases from J, the gap between germline ends came to 10 bases. Germline CDR1 reads SNHLY; CDR2 reads FYNNEI. As DNA, the CDR3 is TGTGCCAGCAGTGAAAGACAGGCTACCTACGAGCAGTACTTC. As protein: CASSERQATYEQYF.

This rearrangement joins TRBV14 to TRBJ2-1; 15 bases fit TRBD2. The germline V gene encodes CDR1 SGHDN and CDR2 FVKESK. V shed 2 bases and J 7 bases; nucleotides not matched to a gene: 3. The CDR3 contains 16 residues. The CDR3 protein is CASSQIGTSGRNEQFF. CDR3 DNA: TGTGCCAGCAGCCAAATTGGGACTAGCGGGAGGAATGAGCAGTTCTTC.

The J gene is TRBJ1-1, the V gene TRBV18; D not certain. V was pared by 4 bases and J by 1 base, with 4 bases between. The germline CDR1 and CDR2 sequences are KGHSH and LQKENI. This CDR3 region has 12 residues. DNA of the CDR3: TGTGCCAGCTCACAACAGAACACTGAAGCTTTCTTT. Amino acid sequence: CASSQQNTEAFF.